This T cell receptor (beta chain) was captured in a study of T cells in women clearing cervical HPV infection. Study-level background: Controls were women whose single incident HPV16 infection cleared within 12 months without precancer or cancer. Controls gave blood once infection was undetectable; cases at lesion identification.

About this clone itself: The observed sequence ends 3 residues before the CDR3 terminus, with the missing tail filled in from the germline J gene.

The repertoire was sequenced with immunoSEQ multiplex PCR; TCRdb's copy has only in-frame clones and lacks some. The ten top clones account for 5%, within a sample of some 20,000 clones. The CDR3 consists of 15 residues. Germline V gene data show CDR1 as SGHTA and CDR2 as FQGTGA. The clonotype comes from a woman between 18 and 70 years old with a cervical HPV16 infection that either progressed to CIN3+ or cleared (not recorded which). The J gene is TRBJ2-2, the V gene TRBV7-3; D ambiguous. Input material: blood buffy coat. Partial CDR3 DNA: TGTGCCAGCAGCTTAACAGGGTCAGCTAATGAAAAG. It translates to CASSLTGSANEK. The CDR3 reads in full as CASSLTGSANEKLFF.